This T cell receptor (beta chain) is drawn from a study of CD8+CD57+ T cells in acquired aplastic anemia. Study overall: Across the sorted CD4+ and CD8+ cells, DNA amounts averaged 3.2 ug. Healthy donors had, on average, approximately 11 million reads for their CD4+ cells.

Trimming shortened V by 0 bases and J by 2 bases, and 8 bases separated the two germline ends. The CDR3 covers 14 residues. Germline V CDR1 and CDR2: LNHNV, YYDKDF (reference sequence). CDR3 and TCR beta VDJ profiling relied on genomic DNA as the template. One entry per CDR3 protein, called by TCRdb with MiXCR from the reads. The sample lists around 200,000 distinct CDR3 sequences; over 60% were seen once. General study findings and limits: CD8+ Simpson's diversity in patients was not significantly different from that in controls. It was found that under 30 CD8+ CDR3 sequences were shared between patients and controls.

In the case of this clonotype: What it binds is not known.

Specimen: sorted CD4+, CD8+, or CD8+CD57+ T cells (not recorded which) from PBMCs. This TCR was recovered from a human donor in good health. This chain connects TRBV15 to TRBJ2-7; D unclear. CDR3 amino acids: CATSREGIPYEQYF. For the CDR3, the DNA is TGTGCCACCAGCAGAGAGGGGATCCCCTACGAGCAGTACTTC.